The 8 T cell receptor beta chains reported below all come from one sample, sequenced in a study of blood T cell repertoires in COVID-19. The data were produced by immunoSEQ multiplex PCR, yet TCRdb's version contains in-frame clones alone and is incomplete. Of under 45,000 clones in the sample, 80% to 90% were seen once. Sequencing used peripheral blood. Receptors were obtained from a man in his sixties with active COVID-19.

The chain's CDR3 is CASSYSSREGETQYF. CDR3 sequence (DNA): TGTGCCAGCAGTTACTCTTCGCGGGAAGGCGAGACCCAGTACTTC. The rearrangement joins TRBV6-5 to TRBJ2-5; D might be TRBD2 (6 bases). This CDR3 contains 15 residues. The germline CDR1 and CDR2 sequences are MNHEY and SVGAGI. V was pared by 0 bases and J by 5 bases, with 13 bases between.

The chain carries TRBV6-6 and TRBJ2-2, with 8 bases aligning to TRBD1. CDR3 length: 14 amino acids. Losses at the gene ends were 6 bases for V and 2 bases for J; bases not matched to a gene: 2. Germline loops: CDR1 MNHNY, CDR2 SVGAGI (reference sequence). The CDR3 nucleotides read TGTGCCAGCAGCGGACAGGGCAACACCGGGGAGCTGTTTTTT. This gives the protein CASSGQGNTGELFF.

This chain joins TRBV7-2 and TRBJ1-5; the match to TRBD1 covers 7 bases. CDR1 and CDR2 from the germline V gene are SGHTA and FQGNSA. The trim removed 4 bases at V and 1 base at J, leaving 4 bases unmatched. The CDR3 extends over 15 amino acids. In DNA form, the CDR3 reads TGTGCCAGCAGCTGGGGGACAGTAAGCAATCAGCCCCAGCATTTT. Translation: CASSWGTVSNQPQHF.

This chain connects TRBV7-3 to TRBJ2-7, with 11 positions matching TRBD2. The CDR3 loop spans 13 amino acids. Trimming at V came to 6 bases and at J to 6 bases, leaving 4 bases not matched to a gene. The germline V gene encodes CDR1 SGHTA and CDR2 FQGTGA. This CDR3 reads CASSLAGGSEQYF. The CDR3, as DNA: TGTGCCAGCAGTTTAGCGGGAGGGAGCGAGCAGTACTTC.

V and J are TRBV11-3 and TRBJ1-1, with D tentatively TRBD1 (6 bases). The V end was cut by 5 bases, the J end by 0 bases, with 7 bases between. This CDR3 has 13 amino acids. The germline V gene has CDR1 SGHNT and CDR2 YENEEA. CDR3 DNA: TGTGCCAGCAGCAGGACAGTGAACACTGAAGCTTTCTTT. Encoded protein: CASSRTVNTEAFF.

The chain has TRBV6-2 or TRBV6-3 and TRBJ2-3; unclear D gene. V gave up 4 bases and J gave up 1 base, with 12 bases separating them. The CDR3 is 15 amino acids. CDR1 and CDR2 (germline): MNHEY, SVGEGT. The CDR3 region is CASSFPQEGTDTQYF. Written as DNA, the CDR3 is TGTGCCAGCAGTTTCCCCCAAGAGGGCACAGATACGCAGTATTTT.

The J gene is TRBJ2-7, the V gene TRBV19; maybe TRBD1 (6 bases). V dropped 8 bases and J dropped 3 bases, with 14 bases sitting between them. Per the germline V gene, CDR1 is LNHDA and CDR2 is SQIVND (reference sequence). The CDR3 totals 13 residues. For the CDR3, the DNA is TGTGCCAGTGGATCAGGGGTGTACTACGAGCAGTACTTC. Protein product: CASGSGVYYEQYF.

This clone occurred once. This chain uses TRBV4-2 with TRBJ2-1, with 9 bases that match TRBD1. CDR3 length equals 16 residues. From germline, CDR1 is LGHNA and CDR2 YNFKEQ. V lost 0 bases to trimming and J lost 2 bases; unmatched junction nucleotides: 2. The DNA of the CDR3 is TGTGCCAGCAGCCAAGATGGGACAGGGCCCTACAATGAGCAGTTCTTC. Protein product: CASSQDGTGPYNEQFF.